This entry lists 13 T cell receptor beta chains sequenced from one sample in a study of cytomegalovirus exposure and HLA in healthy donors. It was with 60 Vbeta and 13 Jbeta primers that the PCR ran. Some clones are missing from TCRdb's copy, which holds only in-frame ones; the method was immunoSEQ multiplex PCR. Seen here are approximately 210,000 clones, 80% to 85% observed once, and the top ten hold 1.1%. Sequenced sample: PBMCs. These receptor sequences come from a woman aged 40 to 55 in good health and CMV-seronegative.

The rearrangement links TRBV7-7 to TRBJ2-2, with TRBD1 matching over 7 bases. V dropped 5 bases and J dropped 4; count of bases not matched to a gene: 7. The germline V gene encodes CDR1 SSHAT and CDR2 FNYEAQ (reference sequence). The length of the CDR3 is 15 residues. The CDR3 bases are TGTGCCAGCAGCCCTCGACAGGGAGCCACCGGGGAGCTGTTTTTT. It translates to CASSPRQGATGELFF.

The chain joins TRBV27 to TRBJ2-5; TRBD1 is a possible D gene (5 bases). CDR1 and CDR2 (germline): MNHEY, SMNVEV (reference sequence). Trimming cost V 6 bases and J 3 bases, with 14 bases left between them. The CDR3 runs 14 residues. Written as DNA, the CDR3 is TGTGCCAGCAGCCCCTGGGGCAGCAAAGAGACCCAGTACTTC. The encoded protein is CASSPWGSKETQYF.

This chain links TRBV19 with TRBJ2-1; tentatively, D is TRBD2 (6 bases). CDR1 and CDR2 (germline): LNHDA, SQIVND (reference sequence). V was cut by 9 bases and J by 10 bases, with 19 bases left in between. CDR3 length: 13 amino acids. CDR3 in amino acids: CASGSPSLREQFF. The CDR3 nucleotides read TGTGCCAGCGGGAGTCCCTCCTTAAGGGAGCAGTTCTTC.

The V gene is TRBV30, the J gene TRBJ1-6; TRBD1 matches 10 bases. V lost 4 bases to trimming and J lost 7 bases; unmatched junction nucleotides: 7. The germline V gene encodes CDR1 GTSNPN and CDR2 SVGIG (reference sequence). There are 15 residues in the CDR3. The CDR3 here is CAWKRTGGSNSPLHF. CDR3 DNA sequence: TGTGCCTGGAAGAGGACAGGGGGGTCGAATTCACCCCTCCACTTT.

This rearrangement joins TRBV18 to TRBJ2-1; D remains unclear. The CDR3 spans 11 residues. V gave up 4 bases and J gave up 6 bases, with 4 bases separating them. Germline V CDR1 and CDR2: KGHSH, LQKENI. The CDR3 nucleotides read TGTGCCAGCTCACTCGTCAATGAGCAGTTCTTC. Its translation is CASSLVNEQFF.

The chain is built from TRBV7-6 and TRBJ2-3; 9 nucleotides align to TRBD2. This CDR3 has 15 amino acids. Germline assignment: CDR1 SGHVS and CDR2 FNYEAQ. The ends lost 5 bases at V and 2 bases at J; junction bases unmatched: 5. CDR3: CASSTAGGFTDTQYF. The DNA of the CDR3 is TGTGCCAGCAGCACAGCGGGAGGCTTCACAGATACGCAGTATTTT.

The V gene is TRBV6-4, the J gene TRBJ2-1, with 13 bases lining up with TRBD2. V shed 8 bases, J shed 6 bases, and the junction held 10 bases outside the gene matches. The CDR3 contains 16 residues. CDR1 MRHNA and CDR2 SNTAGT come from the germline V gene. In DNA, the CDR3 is TGTGCCAGCTCCAACCGACTAGCGGGAGGATCCAATGAGCAGTTCTTC. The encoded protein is CASSNRLAGGSNEQFF.

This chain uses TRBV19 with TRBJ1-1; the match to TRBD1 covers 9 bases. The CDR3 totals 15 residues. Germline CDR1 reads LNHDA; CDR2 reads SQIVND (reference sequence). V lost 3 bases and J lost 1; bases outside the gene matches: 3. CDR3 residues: CASSMDRGRNTEAFF. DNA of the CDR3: TGTGCCAGTAGTATGGACAGGGGAAGGAACACTGAAGCTTTCTTT.

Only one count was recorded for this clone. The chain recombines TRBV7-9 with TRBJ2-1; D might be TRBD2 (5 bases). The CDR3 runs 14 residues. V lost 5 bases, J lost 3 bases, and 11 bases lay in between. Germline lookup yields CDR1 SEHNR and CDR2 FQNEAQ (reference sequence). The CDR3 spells CASSPPGGYNEQFF. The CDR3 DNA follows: TGTGCCAGCAGCCCTCCAGGAGGCTACAATGAGCAGTTCTTC. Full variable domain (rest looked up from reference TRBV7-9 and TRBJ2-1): DTGVSQNPRHKITKRGQNVTFRCDPISEHNRLYWYRQTLGQGPEFLTYFQNEAQLEKSRLLSDRFSAERPKGSFSTLEIQRTEQGDSAMYLCASSPPGGYNEQFFGPGTRLTVL.

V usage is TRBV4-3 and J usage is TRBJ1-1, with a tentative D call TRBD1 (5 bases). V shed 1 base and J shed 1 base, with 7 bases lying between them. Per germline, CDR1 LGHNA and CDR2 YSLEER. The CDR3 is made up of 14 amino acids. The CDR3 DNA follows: TGCGCCAGCAGCCAAGTCAGGGCGAACACTGAAGCTTTCTTT. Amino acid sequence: CASSQVRANTEAFF.

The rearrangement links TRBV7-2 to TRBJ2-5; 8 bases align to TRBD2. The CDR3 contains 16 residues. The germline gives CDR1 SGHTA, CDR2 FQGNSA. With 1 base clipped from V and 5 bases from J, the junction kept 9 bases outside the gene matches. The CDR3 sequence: CASSLDPGTSKETQYF. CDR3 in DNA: TGTGCCAGCAGCTTAGATCCTGGGACTAGTAAGGAGACCCAGTACTTC.

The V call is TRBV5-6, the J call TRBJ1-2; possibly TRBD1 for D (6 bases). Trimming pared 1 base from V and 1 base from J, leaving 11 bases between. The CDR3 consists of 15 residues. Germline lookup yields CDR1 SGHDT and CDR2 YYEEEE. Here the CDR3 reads CASSLRQGINYGYTF. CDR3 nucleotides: TGTGCCAGCAGCTTGAGGCAGGGGATTAACTATGGCTACACCTTC.

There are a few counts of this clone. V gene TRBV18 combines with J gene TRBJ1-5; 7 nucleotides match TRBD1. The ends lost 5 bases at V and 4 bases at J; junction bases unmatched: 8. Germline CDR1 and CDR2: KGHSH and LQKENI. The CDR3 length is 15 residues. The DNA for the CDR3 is TGTGCCAGCTCAGCCGGGGACAGTGAAAATCAGCCCCAGCATTTT. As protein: CASSAGDSENQPQHF.